One and the same sample provided the 27 T cell receptor beta chains below, sequenced in a study of shared clonotypes between healthy human individuals. The assay was immunoSEQ multiplex PCR, and TCRdb's table has in-frame clones only and misses some. This table has 1.4 million to 1.5 million clones, roughly 96% appearing once. Sequencing was performed on naive CD4+ T cells sorted from blood. Stated subset: CD45RA+ positively selected. Every receptor here comes from a young man in good health.

J is TRBJ1-5 and V is TRBV7-9, with TRBD1 matching over 7 bases. V trimming: 5 bases; J trimming: 6 bases; junction bases outside the gene matches: 4. Germline V gives CDR1 SEHNR, CDR2 FQNEAQ (reference sequence). The CDR3 is 13 amino acids. The CDR3 sequence: CASSPGGGQPQHF. CDR3 nucleotide sequence: TGTGCCAGCAGCCCAGGGGGTGGTCAGCCCCAGCATTTT.

This chain uses TRBV15 with TRBJ2-2, with TRBD2 matching over 10 bases. V dropped 3 bases and J dropped 4; count of bases not matched to a gene: 2. Germline V lookup: CDR1 LNHNV, CDR2 YYDKDF (reference sequence). The CDR3 is 15 residues long. The CDR3 coding sequence is TGTGCCACCAGCAGTTGGACTAGCGGCACCGGGGAGCTGTTTTTT. The encoded protein is CATSSWTSGTGELFF.

This sequence joins TRBV2 and TRBJ1-5; D gene ambiguous. Trimming cost V 7 bases and J 12 bases, with 22 bases left between them. Germline V CDR1 and CDR2: SNHLY, FYNNEI. CDR3 size: 14 residues. The CDR3 sequence is CASTGGASLRNQHF. Here the CDR3 DNA reads TGTGCCAGCACGGGAGGCGCCTCTCTCAGGAACCAGCATTTT. The full variable domain, in which reference TRBV2 and TRBJ1-5 provide the parts outside the CDR3, is EPEVTQTPSHQVTQMGQEVILRCVPISNHLYFYWYRQILGQKVEFLVSFYNNEISEKSEIFDDQFSVERPDGSNFTLKIRSTKLEDSAMYFCASTGGASLRNQHFGDGTRLSIL.

This chain joins TRBV4-2 and TRBJ2-6, with 8 positions matching TRBD1. Germline assignment: CDR1 LGHNA and CDR2 YNFKEQ. The CDR3 is 18 amino acids. V shed 4 bases, J shed 3 bases, and the junction held 11 bases outside the gene matches. In nucleotides, the CDR3 is TGTGCCAGCAGCCCGGAGGATCAGGGGGCTGGTGGGGCCAACGTCCTGACTTTC. This encodes CASSPEDQGAGGANVLTF.

This chain joins TRBV4-1 and TRBJ2-2; TRBD1 is a possible D gene (6 bases). V lost 4 bases, J lost 3 bases, and 15 bases lay in between. Germline V CDR1 and CDR2: MGHRA, YSYEKL. The CDR3 sequence is 16 residues long. The CDR3 DNA reads as TGCGCCAGCAGCCGGGACACCAGCTTGTACACCGGGGAGCTGTTTTTT. Translated, it gives CASSRDTSLYTGELFF.

J is TRBJ2-7 and V is TRBV30; 10 nucleotides align to TRBD2. J gave up 2 bases and V 5 bases, and 6 bases lay outside the gene matches. Germline lookup yields CDR1 GTSNPN and CDR2 SVGIG (reference sequence). The CDR3 has 14 amino acids. The CDR3 loop reads CAWQRLAGPYEQYF. The CDR3 DNA reads as TGTGCCTGGCAAAGACTAGCGGGTCCCTACGAGCAGTACTTC.

The rearrangement uses TRBV7-9 and TRBJ1-2, with 8 bases fitting TRBD1. V trimming: 4 bases; J trimming: 1 base; junction bases outside the gene matches: 8. Germline loops: CDR1 SEHNR, CDR2 FQNEAQ (reference sequence). CDR3 length: 16 amino acids. The CDR3 DNA follows: TGTGCCAGCAGCTCGGACCGACAGGGGAATAACTATGGCTACACCTTC. Translated: CASSSDRQGNNYGYTF. Looking up the rest from reference TRBV7-9 and TRBJ1-2 gives the full variable domain: DTGVSQNPRHKITKRGQNVTFRCDPISEHNRLYWYRQTLGQGPEFLTYFQNEAQLEKSRLLSDRFSAERPKGSFSTLEIQRTEQGDSAMYLCASSSDRQGNNYGYTFGSGTRLTVV.

The chain is built from TRBV4-3 and TRBJ1-1; the D gene is possibly TRBD1 (5 bases). Trimming took 0 bases from V and 1 from J, leaving 12 bases between them. The germline CDR1 and CDR2 sequences are LGHNA and YSLEER. The CDR3 spans 16 residues. In DNA, the CDR3 is TGCGCCAGCAGCCAAGAAGTAGGGGTAAGGAACACTGAAGCTTTCTTT. Its translation: CASSQEVGVRNTEAFF.

The V and J genes are TRBV5-1 and TRBJ2-3; no clear D gene. The germline CDR1 and CDR2 sequences are SGHRS and YFSETQ. This CDR3 spans 16 amino acids. The ends were cut back, 1 base at V and 2 bases at J, with 14 bases in the middle. The CDR3, as DNA: TGCGCCAGCAGCTTGCGACTTATCAGAATCACAGATACGCAGTATTTT. It translates to CASSLRLIRITDTQYF.

This rearrangement joins TRBV14 to TRBJ2-3, with 7 bases fitting TRBD2. Germline V gene sequence: CDR1 SGHDN, CDR2 FVKESK. The V gene end was trimmed by 5 bases and the J gene end by 4 bases; junction bases not matched to a gene: 6. The CDR3 contains 14 residues. The CDR3 DNA is TGTGCCAGCAGCGCAACGGGACTACCAGATACGCAGTATTTT. It is translated as CASSATGLPDTQYF.

J is TRBJ2-1 and V is TRBV19; D ambiguous. The CDR3 contains 17 residues. The germline CDR1 and CDR2 sequences are LNHDA and SQIVND (reference sequence). Deletions cut 0 bases from V and 8 bases from J, with 20 bases between. CDR3 protein: CASSIEPGYQVKDEQFF. The CDR3 nucleotides are TGTGCCAGTAGTATAGAACCGGGTTATCAGGTGAAGGATGAGCAGTTCTTC.

The chain uses TRBV6-5 and TRBJ1-2, with 12 bases identical to TRBD1. The CDR3 consists of 15 residues. Germline loops: CDR1 MNHEY, CDR2 SVGAGI. Trimming removed 7 bases from V and 4 bases from J; junction bases left unmatched: 7. The CDR3 coding sequence is TGTGCCAGCAACCGGGACAGGGGGCAAGGCTATGGCTACACCTTC. It is translated as CASNRDRGQGYGYTF.

The chain couples TRBV19 to TRBJ2-3, with 9 positions matching TRBD1. Germline values: CDR1 LNHDA, CDR2 SQIVND (reference sequence). The junction had 3 bases not matched to a gene; V was cut back by 7 bases and J by 4 bases. This CDR3 region has 13 residues. CDR3 sequence (DNA): TGTGCCAGTAAAGGGACAGGGCCAGATACGCAGTATTTT. Amino acid sequence: CASKGTGPDTQYF.

The chain couples TRBV4-1 to TRBJ1-5; D gene uncertain. The V and J ends lost 1 base and 7 bases respectively, with 8 bases between them. There are 13 residues in the CDR3. The germline gives CDR1 MGHRA, CDR2 YSYEKL. CDR3: CASSQAGRQPQHF. CDR3 sequence (DNA): TGCGCCAGCAGCCAAGCTGGGAGACAGCCCCAGCATTTT.

This rearrangement joins TRBV5-1 to TRBJ2-3, with D possibly matching TRBD2 (5 bases). CDR3 length equals 14 residues. The V and J ends lost 4 bases and 0 bases respectively, with 9 bases between them. The germline V gene has CDR1 SGHRS and CDR2 YFSETQ. CDR3 sequence: CASSGSGSTDTQYF. The CDR3 nucleotides are TGCGCCAGCAGCGGAAGCGGTAGCACAGATACGCAGTATTTT.

The chain couples TRBV30 to TRBJ2-1, with 10 bases aligning to TRBD2. V lost 6 bases to trimming and J lost 2 bases; unmatched junction nucleotides: 4. This CDR3 region has 14 residues. Looked up from germline, CDR1 is GTSNPN and CDR2 is SVGIG (reference sequence). CDR3 sequence reads: CACQTSGTYNEQFF. CDR3 DNA: TGTGCCTGCCAAACTAGCGGGACCTACAATGAGCAGTTCTTC.

V and J are TRBV18 and TRBJ1-1, with 7 positions matching TRBD1. V was clipped by 6 bases and J by 4 bases; unmatched bases: 11. Germline V gene data show CDR1 as KGHSH and CDR2 as LQKENI. The CDR3 spans 15 residues. The CDR3 reads CASSRDRDAFTEAFF. The CDR3 nucleotides read TGTGCCAGCTCCCGAGACAGGGATGCTTTCACTGAAGCTTTCTTT.

The chain uses TRBV27 and TRBJ2-2, with D possibly matching TRBD1 (6 bases). Trimming left V 5 bases short and J 8 bases short, with 21 bases between. The CDR3 extends over 16 amino acids. Looked up from germline, CDR1 is MNHEY and CDR2 is SMNVEV (reference sequence). This CDR3 reads CASSHLTVTGKGELFF. The CDR3 DNA reads TGTGCCAGCAGTCACCTAACCGTGACAGGAAAGGGGGAGCTGTTTTTT.

The chain couples TRBV7-9 to TRBJ1-5; D gene unclear. The CDR3 runs 13 residues. Germline V gene data show CDR1 as SEHNR and CDR2 as FQNEAQ (reference sequence). V lost 6 bases, J lost 3 bases, and 9 bases lay in between. The CDR3 DNA follows: TGTGCCAGCAGACAAAACATCAATCAGCCCCAGCATTTT. Translation: CASRQNINQPQHF.

This clone was observed once. The chain carries TRBV11-2 and TRBJ2-7; D is perhaps TRBD1 or TRBD2 (5 bases each). This CDR3 is 14 amino acids long. The V gene's germline CDR1 is SGHAT and CDR2 FQNNGV. V lost 4 bases to trimming and J lost 3 bases, with 13 bases between them. The chain's CDR3 is CASSSRDGRYEQYF. The DNA of the CDR3 is TGTGCCAGCAGCTCCCGGGACGGCCGCTACGAGCAGTACTTC.

This chain joins TRBV19 and TRBJ1-2; tentatively, D is TRBD1 (6 bases). V shed 8 bases and J shed 4 bases, with 14 bases lying between them. CDR3 size: 13 residues. Germline loops: CDR1 LNHDA, CDR2 SQIVND (reference sequence). CDR3 sequence reads: CASPRDKLYGYTF. The CDR3 region has the DNA TGTGCCAGTCCGCGGGACAAACTCTATGGCTACACCTTC. Drawing the rest from reference TRBV19 and TRBJ1-2, the complete variable domain is DGGITQSPKYLFRKEGQNVTLSCEQNLNHDAMYWYRQDPGQGLRLIYYSQIVNDFQKGDIAEGYSVSREKKESFPLTVTSAQKNPTAFYLCASPRDKLYGYTFGSGTRLTVV.

The genes are TRBV4-1 and TRBJ2-7; D perhaps matches TRBD2 (5 bases). With 0 bases removed from V and 5 bases from J, the gap between germline ends came to 20 bases. This CDR3 spans 17 amino acids. CDR1 MGHRA and CDR2 YSYEKL come from the germline V gene. Written as DNA, the CDR3 is TGCGCCAGCAGCCAAGAGGCGGGCCTAGGCTATGGAGACGAGCAGTACTTC. Its translation: CASSQEAGLGYGDEQYF.

J is TRBJ1-5 and V is TRBV5-1; 9 bases align to TRBD1. The germline V gene encodes CDR1 SGHRS and CDR2 YFSETQ. CDR3 size: 18 residues. The V gene end was trimmed by 1 base and the J gene end by 2 bases; junction bases not matched to a gene: 10. The CDR3 reads CASSLLQGAFSGNQPQHF. The DNA of the CDR3 is TGCGCCAGCAGCTTGTTACAGGGGGCTTTTTCGGGCAATCAGCCCCAGCATTTT. The entire variable domain, with the rest obtained from reference TRBV5-1 and TRBJ1-5, is as follows: KAGVTQTPRYLIKTRGQQVTLSCSPISGHRSVSWYQQTPGQGLQFLFEYFSETQRNKGNFPGRFSGRQFSNSRSEMNVSTLELGDSALYLCASSLLQGAFSGNQPQHFGDGTRLSIL.

Here the CDR3 DNA reads TGTGCCAGCAGCTCCGGCGGACTAGCGGGAGGGCCGCCGTTAGATACGCAGTATTTT. Its protein is CASSSGGLAGGPPLDTQYF. The genes are TRBV11-3 and TRBJ2-3; 15 bases fit TRBD2. The germline gives CDR1 SGHNT, CDR2 YENEEA. V trimming: 4 bases; J trimming: 5 bases; junction bases outside the gene matches: 13. The CDR3 spans 19 residues. Drawing the rest from reference TRBV11-3 and TRBJ2-3, the complete variable domain is EAGVVQSPRYKIIEKKQPVAFWCNPISGHNTLYWYLQNLGQGPELLIRYENEEAVDDSQLPKDRFSAERLKGVDSTLKIQPAELGDSAVYLCASSSGGLAGGPPLDTQYFGPGTRLTVL.

This clone was recorded only once. One end of the junction fails to match germline, which may point to a read error. V is TRBV29-1 and J is TRBJ1-1, with TRBD1 matching 11 bases. The V gene's germline CDR1 is SQVTM and CDR2 ANQGSEA. This CDR3 comprises 16 residues. In DNA form, the CDR3 reads TGCAGCGCTGAAAGGGACAGGGGGTTGTATGGCACTGAAGCTTTCTTT. Amino acid sequence: CSAERDRGLYGTEAFF.

CDR3 amino acids: CASSKLRRAGELFF. CDR3 nucleotide sequence: TGTGCCAGCAGCAAACTGCGGCGAGCCGGGGAGCTGTTTTTT. V and J are TRBV28 and TRBJ2-2; the D is unclear. CDR1 MDHEN and CDR2 SYDVKM come from the germline V gene. The CDR3 contains 14 residues. The V gene lost 6 bases and the J gene lost 6 bases, with 14 bases spanning the gap.

The chain's CDR3 is CASSRWPGLPTTDTQYF. The CDR3 DNA reads TGTGCCAGCAGCAGGTGGCCGGGACTACCGACCACAGATACGCAGTATTTT. The V gene is TRBV7-6, the J gene TRBJ2-3, with 7 bases matching TRBD2. Trimming removed 5 bases from V and 2 bases from J; junction bases left unmatched: 13. The CDR3 spans 17 residues. Germline V CDR1 and CDR2: SGHVS, FNYEAQ.